Below, 7 T cell receptor beta chains from the same sample are listed, as sequenced in a study of CD8+ T cells in alopecia areata. cDNA reverse transcribed from extracted RNA served as the sequencing template. The table came from immunoSEQ multiplex PCR; TCRdb's copy has only in-frame clones and leaves some out. The table includes approximately 63,000 clones, 55% to 65% detected once. The sample in question was CD8+ T cells sorted from blood, obtained at week 0. The receptors originated from a human donor with alopecia areata.

The chain has TRBV29-1 and TRBJ2-3, with 13 positions matching TRBD2. The V and J ends lost 3 bases and 2 bases, in that order; junction bases with no gene match: 5. The CDR3 runs 16 residues. From germline, CDR1 is SQVTM and CDR2 ANQGSEA. The CDR3 bases are TGCAGCGTTGAGGAGGGACTAGCGGGGACCACAGATACGCAGTATTTT. Amino acids: CSVEEGLAGTTDTQYF.

The chain has TRBV5-6 and TRBJ1-2, with D possibly matching TRBD1 (6 bases). Per germline, CDR1 SGHDT and CDR2 YYEEEE. CDR3 size: 13 residues. Trimming took off 4 bases at V and 6 bases at J, with 13 bases between the two ends. CDR3 nucleotide sequence: TGTGCCAGCAGCCCCGCGGGGGGGCATGGCTACACCTTC. Protein sequence: CASSPAGGHGYTF.

The genes are TRBV5-1 and TRBJ1-2, with no clear D. V was clipped by 0 bases and J by 3 bases, with 9 bases between them. The CDR3 has 14 amino acids. Germline V gene lookup returns CDR1 SGHRS and CDR2 YFSETQ. The CDR3 DNA reads TGCGCCAGCAGCTTGGTGGGTATCGACTATGGCTACACCTTC. It is translated as CASSLVGIDYGYTF.

The chain's CDR3 is CSVTSMGEQYF. DNA of the CDR3: TGCAGTGTTACTAGTATGGGCGAGCAGTACTTC. The chain carries TRBV29-1 and TRBJ2-7; possibly TRBD2 for D (5 bases). The CDR3 contains 11 residues. Germline CDR1 and CDR2: SQVTM and ANQGSEA.

The chain is built from TRBV5-1 and TRBJ2-3; no firm D call. This CDR3 comprises 13 residues. CDR1 is SGHRS, CDR2 YFSETQ, per germline. The ends were cut back, 0 bases at V and 4 bases at J, with 6 bases in the middle. The CDR3, as DNA: TGCGCCAGCAGCTTGGCCGGGTCAGATACGCAGTATTTT. This gives the protein CASSLAGSDTQYF.

The chain recombines TRBV5-1 with TRBJ1-1; D not certain. Germline values: CDR1 SGHRS, CDR2 YFSETQ. The CDR3 spans 13 residues. V was trimmed by 2 bases and J by 0 bases, leaving 5 bases between them. For the CDR3, the DNA is TGCGCCAGCAGCTTCAGATTGAACACTGAAGCTTTCTTT. It encodes CASSFRLNTEAFF. Full variable domain (missing parts from reference TRBV5-1 and TRBJ1-1): KAGVTQTPRYLIKTRGQQVTLSCSPISGHRSVSWYQQTPGQGLQFLFEYFSETQRNKGNFPGRFSGRQFSNSRSEMNVSTLELGDSALYLCASSFRLNTEAFFGQGTRLTVV.

A single count supports this clone. The chain employs TRBV9 and TRBJ2-5; the match to TRBD1 covers 9 bases. J gave up 5 bases and V 0 bases, and 5 bases lay outside the gene matches. The CDR3 is 15 amino acids. CDR1 is SGDLS and CDR2 is YYNGEE in the germline V gene. In nucleotides, the CDR3 is TGTGCCAGCAGCGTAGAAGGGACAGGGATCGAGACCCAGTACTTC. As protein: CASSVEGTGIETQYF.